These 21 T cell receptor beta chains were all obtained from the same sample, sequenced in a study of CD8 T cells in ankylosing spondylitis listed by TCRdb under 2017. Library preparation used 5' RACE. The sequencer was an Illumina HiSeq 2500. The public reads were reprocessed in TCRdb via fastp at Q25 and MiXCR, keeping in-frame beta chains. Identical CDR3 protein sequences are pooled into one entry, listed with their most common genes and DNA. Here the sample has roughly 230,000 distinct CDR3 sequences; over 9.5% occur a single time. Of the sample, about 3% falls within the top ten clones. The sequenced material came from blood, either unsorted or a sorted T cell fraction (not recorded which). These receptors all stem from a male donor with ankylosing spondylitis or in good health (not recorded which).

The V call is TRBV5-1, the J call TRBJ1-5; maybe TRBD1 (6 bases). With 0 bases removed from V and 6 bases from J, the gap between germline ends came to 13 bases. This CDR3 is built from 15 residues. Germline V gene lookup returns CDR1 SGHRS and CDR2 YFSETQ. In nucleotides, the CDR3 is TGCGCCAGCAGCTTGGCGGGGGGGCCAGGTCAGCCCCAGCATTTT. Translation: CASSLAGGPGQPQHF. The full variable domain, with the rest looked up from reference TRBV5-1 and TRBJ1-5, is KAGVTQTPRYLIKTRGQQVTLSCSPISGHRSVSWYQQTPGQGLQFLFEYFSETQRNKGNFPGRFSGRQFSNSRSEMNVSTLELGDSALYLCASSLAGGPGQPQHFGDGTRLSIL.

The chain combines TRBV6-1 with TRBJ2-7, with TRBD1 matching 9 bases. The ends lost 6 bases at V and 6 bases at J; junction bases unmatched: 6. Germline V gene sequence: CDR1 MNHNS, CDR2 SASEGT. The CDR3 runs to 13 residues. CDR3 loop: CASSESDRGEQYF. The CDR3 region has the DNA TGTGCCAGCAGCGAATCGGACAGGGGCGAGCAGTACTTC.

This clonotype was recorded at least ten times. The chain joins TRBV7-2 to TRBJ2-5, with D hard to call. V was trimmed by 2 bases and J by 1 base, leaving 5 bases between them. This CDR3 contains 13 residues. Germline CDR1 and CDR2: SGHTA and FQGNSA. The CDR3 sequence is CASSLQAQETQYF. The CDR3 DNA reads as TGTGCCAGCAGCTTACAAGCCCAAGAGACCCAGTACTTC.

The V gene is TRBV11-3, the J gene TRBJ1-2; D gene uncertain. V was trimmed by 5 bases and J by 8 bases, leaving 12 bases between them. The CDR3 runs 12 residues. CDR1 is SGHNT and CDR2 is YENEEA in the germline V gene. The CDR3, as DNA: TGTGCCAGCAGCCCATGGGCGGAAGGCTACACCTTC. Its translation is CASSPWAEGYTF.

Many counts were recorded for this clonotype. The V and J genes are TRBV7-2 and TRBJ2-1, with D maybe TRBD1 (7 bases). Germline CDR1 SGHTA, CDR2 FQGNSA. Trimming removed 5 bases at V and 15 bases at J, with 17 bases between. This CDR3 has 12 residues. The CDR3 region has the DNA TGTGCCAGCAGCCGTCCGGGACAGCGGGTGTTCTTC. Translated: CASSRPGQRVFF.

This clonotype has a count of ten or more. V gene TRBV29-1 combines with J gene TRBJ2-5, with D possibly being TRBD1 (5 bases). The CDR3 runs to 14 residues. Germline CDR1 reads SQVTM; CDR2 reads ANQGSEA. The V gene lost 5 bases and the J gene lost 2 bases, with 15 bases spanning the gap. CDR3 protein: CSVPPDRKQETQYF. CDR3 DNA: TGCAGCGTTCCTCCCGACAGAAAACAAGAGACCCAGTACTTC.

This clonotype occurred many times. The chain is built from TRBV12-3 or TRBV12-4 and TRBJ2-4; perhaps TRBD1 as D (6 bases). Trimming cost V 0 bases and J 4 bases, with 13 bases left between them. This CDR3 comprises 16 residues. DNA of the CDR3: TGTGCCAGCAGTTTAGCTACAGGGATGGGAAAAAACATTCAGTACTTC. Translation gives CASSLATGMGKNIQYF.

This clonotype was counted between two and nine times. The V call is TRBV4-1, the J call TRBJ2-2; 10 bases agree with TRBD1. This CDR3 region has 18 residues. Per the germline V gene, CDR1 is MGHRA and CDR2 is YSYEKL. Trimming removed 1 base from V and 0 bases from J; junction bases left unmatched: 5. DNA for the CDR3: TGCGCCAGCAGCCAAGTTGAAGGACAGGGGGCGAACACCGGGGAGCTGTTTTTT. It encodes CASSQVEGQGANTGELFF.

V is TRBV28 and J is TRBJ2-7; no definite D call. Germline-derived CDR1 and CDR2 are MDHEN and SYDVKM. This CDR3 comprises 13 residues. Deletions cut 3 bases from V and 2 bases from J, with 8 bases between. CDR3 nucleotide sequence: TGTGCCAGCAGTTTCTACAGCCCCTACGAGCAGTACTTC. Translating it yields CASSFYSPYEQYF.

This clonotype was recorded many times. At one end, the junction sequence differs from germline, possibly due to a read error. The rearrangement links TRBV12-3 or TRBV12-4 to TRBJ1-1; D possibly corresponds to TRBD1 (5 bases). CDR3 size: 11 residues. CDR3 sequence reads: CASSLGWDARF. DNA for the CDR3: TGTGCCAGCAGTTTAGGCTGGGACGCTCGCTTT.

There are many counts of this clonotype. V usage is TRBV10-3 and J usage is TRBJ1-2; D remains ambiguous. The germline V gene encodes CDR1 ENHRY and CDR2 SYGVKD. The CDR3 has 15 amino acids. Trimming pared 3 bases from V and 4 bases from J, leaving 15 bases between. The CDR3 nucleotides read TGTGCCATCAGTGAACGGGCCCCGAGTGGCTATGGCTACACCTTC. It specifies CAISERAPSGYGYTF.

This clonotype was seen at least ten times. This chain links TRBV12-3 or TRBV12-4 with TRBJ1-3; D is perhaps TRBD1 (6 bases). V lost 5 bases and J 4 bases, leaving 12 bases between the germline ends. This CDR3 spans 14 amino acids. CDR3 DNA sequence: TGTGCCAGCAGTCAGGGGTTTGCGGGAAACACCATATATTTT. Translated: CASSQGFAGNTIYF.

The chain combines TRBV19 with TRBJ1-1, with no clear D. Between the trimmed V and J ends, which lost 5 bases and 3 bases, there was a span of 10 bases. CDR3 length: 13 residues. Per the germline V gene, CDR1 is LNHDA and CDR2 is SQIVND (reference sequence). CDR3 region: CASSSTMDTEAFF. The CDR3 DNA follows: TGTGCCAGTAGTTCTACCATGGACACTGAAGCTTTCTTT.

This clonotype was observed at least ten times. The chain links TRBV6-5 to TRBJ2-3; D perhaps matches TRBD2 (5 bases). Germline CDR1 reads MNHEY; CDR2 reads SVGAGI. CDR3 length equals 15 residues. V gave up 0 bases and J gave up 0 bases, with 7 bases separating them. CDR3 loop: CASSYSSDSTDTQYF. DNA for the CDR3: TGTGCCAGCAGTTACTCTAGCGATAGCACAGATACGCAGTATTTT.

This clonotype was seen more than once but under ten times. Since a much larger clone is just one base distant, this may be a read error. V and J are TRBV20-1 and TRBJ1-6; no definite D call. With 6 bases removed from V and 0 bases from J, the gap between germline ends came to 9 bases. The length of the CDR3 is 14 residues. Germline-derived CDR1 and CDR2 are DFQATT and SNEGSKA (reference sequence). The CDR3 loop is CSAARSSYNSPLHF. CDR3 sequence (DNA): TGCAGTGCCGCCCGGAGCTCCTATAATTCACCCCTCCACTTT.

This clonotype was seen at least ten times. CDR3 DNA: TGCGCCAGCAGCTTGGAGGGAGTCTACAATGAGCAGTTCTTC. Its protein is CASSLEGVYNEQFF. This chain uses TRBV5-1 with TRBJ2-1; perhaps TRBD2 as D (5 bases). Per germline, CDR1 SGHRS and CDR2 YFSETQ. The CDR3 extends over 14 amino acids. Trimming stripped 0 bases from V and 3 bases from J, with 7 bases between.

The chain is built from TRBV7-9 and TRBJ1-3; D remains ambiguous. V was clipped by 5 bases and J by 0 bases, with 11 bases between them. The CDR3 runs 15 residues. The germline V gene encodes CDR1 SEHNR and CDR2 FQNEAQ (reference sequence). The chain's CDR3 is CASSRTYASGNTIYF. Written as DNA, the CDR3 is TGTGCCAGCAGCCGGACGTACGCCTCTGGAAACACCATATATTTT.

This clonotype was recorded many times. This chain links TRBV5-6 with TRBJ2-7; 9 bases map to TRBD2. The CDR3 contains 14 residues. J gave up 2 bases and V 6 bases, and 6 bases lay outside the gene matches. CDR1 SGHDT and CDR2 YYEEEE come from the germline V gene. The CDR3 region is CASTKRGEPYEQYF. CDR3 DNA sequence: TGTGCCAGCACCAAGCGGGGGGAACCCTACGAGCAGTACTTC.

This clonotype occurred many times. This sequence joins TRBV7-2 and TRBJ1-5; D gene unclear. This CDR3 comprises 14 residues. Per the germline V gene, CDR1 is SGHTA and CDR2 is FQGNSA. V was cut by 2 bases and J by 5 bases, with 10 bases left in between. CDR3 region: CASSLFPRDQPQHF. The DNA for the CDR3 is TGTGCCAGCAGCTTATTCCCCCGGGATCAGCCCCAGCATTTT.

The sample holds many counts of this clonotype. This chain uses TRBV2 with TRBJ2-1, with TRBD2 as a possible D gene (6 bases). This CDR3 is 16 amino acids long. V was shortened by 5 bases and J by 9 bases, with 23 bases between the two germline ends. The germline V gene encodes CDR1 SNHLY and CDR2 FYNNEI. CDR3 residues: CASSWAGTPNFGEQFF. CDR3 DNA sequence: TGTGCCAGCAGTTGGGCCGGGACTCCTAATTTTGGTGAGCAGTTCTTC.

This clonotype showed up many times. This chain links TRBV5-1 with TRBJ2-1; 13 bases map to TRBD2. V was pared by 4 bases and J by 10 bases, with 8 bases of the junction left unmatched. The CDR3 is 15 amino acids. From germline, CDR1 is SGHRS and CDR2 YFSETQ. The CDR3 DNA reads TGCGCCAGCAGCCCGGGGGGGACTAGCGGGATGGAGCAGTTCTTC. Protein: CASSPGGTSGMEQFF.